This TCR beta chain stems from a study of blood T cell repertoires in COVID-19. Study-wide background: The United States, Italy and Spain were the sources of the acute and convalescent COVID-19 samples. Nucleic acid was either cDNA or gDNA, and it came from T cells, B-cell-depleted T cells, or PBMCs.

This clone appeared once. Per the authors' pipeline: Reference gene primer amplification gave nucleated cell count estimates. Here immunoSEQ multiplex PCR was the method, and the copy in TCRdb shows in-frame clones only, minus some. That table furnishes V, J and clone size, whereas the DNA furnished D and trimming. The table includes 150,000 to 200,000 clones, roughly 85% detected once. The sequence came from a woman in her 70s with acute or convalescent COVID-19. The source material was peripheral blood.

CDR3 loop: CASSLDPGSGNTIYF. For the CDR3, the DNA is TGTGCCAGCAGCTTGGATCCGGGGTCCGGAAACACCATATATTTT. The chain has TRBV5-4 and TRBJ1-3; no definite D call. The CDR3 is 15 amino acids. CDR1 SGHNT and CDR2 YYREEE come from the germline V gene (reference sequence). The germline V and J ends were trimmed by 0 bases and 4 bases, with 11 bases remaining between them.